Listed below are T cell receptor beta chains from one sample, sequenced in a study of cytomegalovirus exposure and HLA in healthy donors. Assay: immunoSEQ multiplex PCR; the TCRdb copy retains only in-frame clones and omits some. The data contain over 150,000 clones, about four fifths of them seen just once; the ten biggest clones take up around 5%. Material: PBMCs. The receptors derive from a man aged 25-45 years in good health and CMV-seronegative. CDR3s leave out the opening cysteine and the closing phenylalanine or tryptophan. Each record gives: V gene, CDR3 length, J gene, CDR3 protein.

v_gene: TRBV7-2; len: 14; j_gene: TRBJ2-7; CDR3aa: ASSLGYGWSSYEQY
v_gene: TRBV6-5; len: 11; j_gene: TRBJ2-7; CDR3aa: ASGTRTFYEQY
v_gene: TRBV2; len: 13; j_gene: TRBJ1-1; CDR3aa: ASSEGLHENTEAF
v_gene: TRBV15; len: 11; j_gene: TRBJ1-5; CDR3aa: ATSRSADQPQH
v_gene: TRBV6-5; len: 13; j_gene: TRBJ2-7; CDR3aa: ASSPGLLVSYEQY
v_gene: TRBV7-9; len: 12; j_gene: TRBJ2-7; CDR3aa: AITGTVGIYEQY
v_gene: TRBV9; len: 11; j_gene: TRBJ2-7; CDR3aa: ASSPQGWGEQY
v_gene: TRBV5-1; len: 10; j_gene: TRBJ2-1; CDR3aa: ASRASLDEQF
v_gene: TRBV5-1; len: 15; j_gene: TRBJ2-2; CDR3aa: ASSFTPRDRGTGELF
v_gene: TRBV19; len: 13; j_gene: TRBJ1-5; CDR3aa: ASNGTGVGNQPQH
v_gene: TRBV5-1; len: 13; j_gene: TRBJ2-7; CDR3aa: ASSSRTSGSYEQY
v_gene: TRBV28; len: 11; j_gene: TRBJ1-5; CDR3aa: ASSLYMAEPQH
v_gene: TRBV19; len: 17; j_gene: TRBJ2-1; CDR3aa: ASRSSRLAGGGSYNEQF
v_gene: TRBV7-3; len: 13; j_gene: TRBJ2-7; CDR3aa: ASSLGGGTNYEQY